This T cell receptor (beta chain) was profiled in a study of shared clonotypes between healthy human individuals. Overall study findings and caveats: Some clonotypes were shared by all four sorted-subset donors, while others were not shared. The non-shared ones had lower generation probabilities than the shared ones.

To note about this clone: The antigen is unknown.

Sequencing used immunoSEQ multiplex PCR; TCRdb keeps in-frame clones, though not all of them. The sample lists 1.5 million to 2.5 million clones, roughly 94% occurring once. Per the germline V gene, CDR1 is SNHLY and CDR2 is FYNNEI. V was cut by 4 bases and J by 2 bases, with 19 bases left in between. This CDR3 contains 17 residues. CD8 cells classed as naive were CD45RO-negative and positively selected for CCR7, excluding terminally differentiated effector memory CD45RA+ cells. The sequencing sample was made of naive CD8+ T cells sorted from blood. The TCR sequence derives from a young man in good health. J is TRBJ2-3 and V is TRBV2, with D maybe TRBD2 (7 bases). The CDR3 sequence is CASSARQGGGTTDTQYF. In nucleotides, the CDR3 is TGTGCCAGCAGTGCCCGTCAGGGAGGGGGTACCACAGATACGCAGTATTTT.